The 3 T cell receptor beta chains below come from one sample, sequenced in a study of blood T cells in healthy people across ages. The authors ran a second PCR of about 7 to 11 cycles using a sample-barcoded 5' primer and a J-beta primer mix. TCRdb recomputed calls from the 5' RACE reads with MiXCR, one row per CDR3 protein. The sample gives roughly 790,000 distinct CDR3 sequences, 35% to 45% of which show up once; 20% to 25% is in the top ten. Sequencing was performed on blood. These receptors originate from an older woman in good health.

There are a few counts of this clonotype. J is TRBJ2-4 and V is TRBV12-3 or TRBV12-4; 8 bases map to TRBD1. With 6 bases clipped from V and 6 bases from J, the junction kept 13 bases outside the gene matches. This CDR3 has 16 residues. This chain's CDR3 is CASSPPTGAGLNIQYF. The CDR3, as DNA: TGTGCCAGCAGCCCCCCGACAGGGGCTGGTTTAAACATTCAGTACTTC.

The J gene is TRBJ2-7, the V gene TRBV20-1, with 10 positions matching TRBD2. The CDR3 totals 13 residues. The germline V gene has CDR1 DFQATT and CDR2 SNEGSKA (reference sequence). V dropped 6 bases and J dropped 5; count of bases not matched to a gene: 7. CDR3 coding DNA: TGCAGTGCCCCCCCTAGCGGGAGAAACGAGCAGTACTTC. Amino acids: CSAPPSGRNEQYF.

V and J are TRBV20-1 and TRBJ2-5; D is perhaps TRBD1 or TRBD2 (6 bases each). CDR3 length equals 14 residues. In germline, CDR1 is DFQATT, CDR2 SNEGSKA (reference sequence). V was shortened by 1 base and J by 5 bases, with 14 bases between the two germline ends. The CDR3 DNA reads as TGCAGTGCTAGAGCTGGGGGGCCTGTGGAGACCCAGTACTTC. Its protein product is CSARAGGPVETQYF.